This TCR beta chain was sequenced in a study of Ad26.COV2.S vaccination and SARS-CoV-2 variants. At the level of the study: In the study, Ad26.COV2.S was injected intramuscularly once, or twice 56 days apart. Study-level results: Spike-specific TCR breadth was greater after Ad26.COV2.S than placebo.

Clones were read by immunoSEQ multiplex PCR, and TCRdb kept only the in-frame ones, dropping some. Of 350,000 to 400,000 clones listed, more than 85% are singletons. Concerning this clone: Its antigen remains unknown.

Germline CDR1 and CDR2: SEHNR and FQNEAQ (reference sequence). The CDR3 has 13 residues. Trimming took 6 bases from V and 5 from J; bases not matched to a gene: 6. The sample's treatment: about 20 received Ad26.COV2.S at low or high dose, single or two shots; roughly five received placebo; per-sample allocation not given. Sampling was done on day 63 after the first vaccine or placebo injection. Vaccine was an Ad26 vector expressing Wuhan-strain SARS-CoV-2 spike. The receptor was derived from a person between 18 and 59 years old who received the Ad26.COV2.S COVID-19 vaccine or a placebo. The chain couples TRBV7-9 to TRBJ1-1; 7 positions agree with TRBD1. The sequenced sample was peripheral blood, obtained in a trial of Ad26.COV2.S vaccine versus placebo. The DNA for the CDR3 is TGTGCCAGCAGATTAACAGGGGAGACTGAAGCTTTCTTT. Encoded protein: CASRLTGETEAFF.